What follows is one TCR beta chain and its context. Its specificity is unknown. Trimming shortened V by 4 bases and J by 7 bases, and 12 bases separated the two germline ends. Germline-derived CDR1 and CDR2 are KGHDR and SFDVKD. There are 14 residues in the CDR3. The source of the sample is a study of T cell responses to AZD1222 COVID-19 vaccine. Broader study findings: Two AZD1222 doses significantly raised spike-specific TCR breadth and depth over controls.

TCRdb's copy holds only in-frame clones and misses some; the assay was immunoSEQ multiplex PCR. This table has about 190,000 clones, roughly nine tenths appearing once. The clonotype was recovered from an adult in good health. The specimen comprised peripheral blood, sampled on day 0 of AZD1222 vaccination. The chain recombines TRBV24-1 with TRBJ2-2; D remains ambiguous. The DNA of the CDR3 is TGTGCCACCAGTGACACGCTTGGTGGCGGGGAGCTGTTTTTT. Residues: CATSDTLGGGELFF.